The 20 T cell receptor beta chains reported below all come from one sample, sequenced in a study of beta chain features in type 1 diabetes. What these receptors recognize is not known. Whole-study findings and limits: Shortening of TCRB CDR3s, moderate but significant, appeared in all four CD4+ subsets of Type 1 diabetes patients.

The entirety of the isolated RNA underwent reverse transcription, so expressed TCRB transcripts were sequenced. Profiled with immunoSEQ multiplex PCR; TCRdb holds only in-frame clones, not every one. There are tens of thousands of clones in the sample; around 63% occur only once, and 4% to 4.5% lies in the top ten. Sample: Tregs from blood. The receptor source for this set is a man aged 18 to 30 with type 1 diabetes.

This sequence joins TRBV11-2 and TRBJ2-3, with TRBD2 matching over 7 bases. Germline V gives CDR1 SGHAT, CDR2 FQNNGV. The CDR3 has 16 amino acids. V dropped 0 bases and J dropped 5; count of bases not matched to a gene: 8. CDR3 nucleotide sequence: TGTGCCAGCAGCTTAGATTGGACTAGTGGCAGAGATACGCAGTATTTT. Protein sequence: CASSLDWTSGRDTQYF.

The genes are TRBV19 and TRBJ1-1; D is uncertain. The V end lost 3 bases, the J end lost 7 bases, and 6 bases lay between the germline ends. Germline V gene data show CDR1 as LNHDA and CDR2 as SQIVND (reference sequence). The CDR3 totals 11 residues. CDR3: CASSMRYEAFF. The CDR3, as DNA: TGTGCCAGTAGTATGAGATATGAAGCTTTCTTT.

This clone showed up just a few times. J is TRBJ2-3 and V is TRBV7-2, with 9 bases identical to TRBD2. V was clipped by 4 bases and J by 11 bases; unmatched bases: 13. From germline, CDR1 is SGHTA and CDR2 FQGNSA. CDR3 size: 15 residues. The CDR3 DNA is TGTGCCAGCAGCTCATCTAGCGGGGCCCTACCCGGGCAGTATTTT. Its protein product is CASSSSSGALPGQYF.

This sequence joins TRBV18 and TRBJ2-7; no definite D call. The V end was cut by 2 bases, the J end by 6 bases, with 14 bases between. CDR1 is KGHSH, CDR2 LQKENI, per germline. The CDR3 consists of 14 residues. DNA for the CDR3: TGTGCCAGCTCACCAGGTCACCCGGTAATCGAGCAGTACTTC. Translating it yields CASSPGHPVIEQYF.

The rearrangement joins TRBV5-5 to TRBJ2-1, with D perhaps TRBD2 (6 bases). Germline assignment: CDR1 SGHKS and CDR2 YYEKEE (reference sequence). V shed 4 bases and J shed 4 bases, with 12 bases lying between them. CDR3 length: 14 residues. The CDR3 bases are TGTGCCAGCAGCGGGAGTGGGACTTACAATGAGCAGTTCTTC. It yields the protein CASSGSGTYNEQFF.

This clone was seen only a few times. The chain links TRBV7-9 to TRBJ2-1; tentative D call: TRBD2 (6 bases). The CDR3 sequence is 18 residues long. V shed 6 bases and J shed 0 bases, with 21 bases lying between them. Looked up from germline, CDR1 is SEHNR and CDR2 is FQNEAQ (reference sequence). CDR3 nucleotides: TGTGCCAGCAGAATGGGACTCCTAGATACTAGCTCCTACAATGAGCAGTTCTTC. It translates to CASRMGLLDTSSYNEQFF.

This clone was counted between two and nine times. This chain joins TRBV7-9 and TRBJ2-3; a possible D gene is TRBD2 (6 bases). This CDR3 spans 16 amino acids. Trimming took off 2 bases at V and 3 bases at J, with 15 bases between the two ends. CDR1 and CDR2 (germline): SEHNR, FQNEAQ (reference sequence). The CDR3 loop is CASSLFGREPTDTQYF. DNA for the CDR3: TGTGCCAGCAGCTTATTCGGTCGGGAGCCGACAGATACGCAGTATTTT.

V is TRBV7-8 and J is TRBJ2-2; D is perhaps TRBD1 (5 bases). V lost 8 bases, J lost 0 bases, and 16 bases lay in between. Germline values: CDR1 SGHVS, CDR2 FQNEAQ. This CDR3 is 16 amino acids long. The CDR3 loop is CASVESRTSNTGELFF. The DNA for the CDR3 is TGTGCCAGCGTAGAGTCCCGGACATCGAACACCGGGGAGCTGTTTTTT.

The V gene is TRBV6-1, the J gene TRBJ2-5; 8 nucleotides line up with TRBD2. V was pared by 2 bases and J by 2 bases, with 19 bases of the junction left unmatched. Germline CDR1 and CDR2: MNHNS and SASEGT. The CDR3 length is 20 residues. The CDR3 sequence is CASSEFGRGIAGGGQETQYF. Written as DNA, the CDR3 is TGTGCCAGCAGTGAATTTGGGAGGGGGATAGCCGGGGGGGGACAAGAGACCCAGTACTTC.

The V gene is TRBV5-1, the J gene TRBJ2-5; D is possibly TRBD1 (6 bases). With 4 bases removed from V and 2 bases from J, the gap between germline ends came to 9 bases. From germline, CDR1 is SGHRS and CDR2 YFSETQ. CDR3 length: 13 residues. CDR3 DNA sequence: TGCGCCAGCAGCCACGGACAGCAAGAGACCCAGTACTTC. Protein product: CASSHGQQETQYF.

This clone was seen just once. The CDR3 sequence: CASSDRGNEQFF. CDR3 in DNA: TGTGCCAGCAGCGACAGGGGTAATGAGCAGTTCTTC. The rearrangement joins TRBV5-4 to TRBJ2-1; 8 bases match TRBD1. CDR3 size: 12 residues. Trimming cost V 4 bases and J 7 bases; bases outside gene matches: 1. CDR1 SGHNT and CDR2 YYREEE come from the germline V gene (reference sequence).

The chain joins TRBV18 to TRBJ2-1; possibly TRBD1 for D (6 bases). The CDR3 has 15 residues. V lost 3 bases and J lost 0, with 9 bases in between. Germline lookup yields CDR1 KGHSH and CDR2 LQKENI. Here the CDR3 DNA reads TGTGCCAGCTCACCCGAAGGGGGCTCCTACAATGAGCAGTTCTTC. This translates into CASSPEGGSYNEQFF.

This chain connects TRBV29-1 to TRBJ2-1; TRBD2 matches 10 bases. V was pared by 4 bases and J by 5 bases, with 8 bases of the junction left unmatched. The CDR3 spans 15 residues. From germline, CDR1 is SQVTM and CDR2 ANQGSEA. CDR3 residues: CSVGPSGSVDNEQFF. The CDR3 nucleotides read TGCAGCGTTGGGCCTAGCGGGAGCGTTGACAATGAGCAGTTCTTC.

Only one count was recorded for this clone. The V gene is TRBV5-1, the J gene TRBJ2-1, with 9 bases fitting TRBD2. The junction had 9 bases not matched to a gene; V was cut back by 3 bases and J by 8 bases. Germline V gives CDR1 SGHRS, CDR2 YFSETQ. The CDR3 has 15 amino acids. The chain's CDR3 is CASSSLAGRRHEQFF. CDR3 coding DNA: TGCGCCAGCAGCTCCCTAGCGGGAAGGAGACATGAGCAGTTCTTC.

The rearrangement links TRBV18 to TRBJ2-7; 7 bases match TRBD2. The CDR3 sequence is 13 residues long. The J segment lost 3 bases and the V segment lost 5 bases, leaving 4 bases of the junction unmatched. Germline V gives CDR1 KGHSH, CDR2 LQKENI. CDR3 DNA sequence: TGTGCCAGCTCAATCGGGACTAACTACGAGCAGTACTTC. This translates into CASSIGTNYEQYF.

The chain recombines TRBV5-6 with TRBJ2-1; 7 positions match TRBD2. The CDR3 sequence is 16 residues long. Trimming took 3 bases from V and 0 from J; bases not matched to a gene: 6. Germline values: CDR1 SGHDT, CDR2 YYEEEE. The CDR3 loop reads CASSSLASRSYNEQFF. CDR3 DNA sequence: TGTGCCAGCAGCTCACTAGCGAGTCGCTCCTACAATGAGCAGTTCTTC.

This clone has more than one count but fewer than ten. The chain links TRBV28 to TRBJ1-5; D is uncertain. Germline CDR1 reads MDHEN; CDR2 reads SYDVKM. This CDR3 spans 16 amino acids. Trimming pared 5 bases from V and 6 bases from J, leaving 20 bases between. The CDR3 DNA reads TGTGCCAGCAGTCCCTGGCGGCAGAGTGTGGGTCAGCCCCAGCATTTT. Translating gives CASSPWRQSVGQPQHF. Full variable domain (remainder filled in from reference TRBV28 and TRBJ1-5): DVKVTQSSRYLVKRTGEKVFLECVQDMDHENMFWYRQDPGLGLRLIYFSYDVKMKEKGDIPEGYSVSREKKERFSLILESASTNQTSMYLCASSPWRQSVGQPQHFGDGTRLSIL.

This chain uses TRBV30 with TRBJ2-1, with TRBD2 matching 9 bases. The CDR3 has 14 amino acids. The V and J ends lost 8 bases and 1 base, in that order; junction bases with no gene match: 6. Germline-derived CDR1 and CDR2 are GTSNPN and SVGIG (reference sequence). CDR3 protein: CAGTAGGSYNEQFF. In nucleotides, the CDR3 is TGTGCCGGTACAGCGGGGGGATCCTACAATGAGCAGTTCTTC. Based on the CDR3 plus reference TRBV30 and TRBJ2-1, the full variable domain is SQTIHQWPATLVQPVGSPLSLECTVEGTSNPNLYWYRQAAGRGLQLLFYSVGIGQISSEVPQNLSASRPQDRQFILSSKKLLLSDSGFYLCAGTAGGSYNEQFFGPGTRLTVL.

The table lists this clone with a few counts. The chain links TRBV5-1 to TRBJ1-1, with no clear D. V lost 6 bases, J lost 1 base, and 13 bases lay in between. Germline V gene data show CDR1 as SGHRS and CDR2 as YFSETQ. The CDR3 length is 14 residues. CDR3 amino acids: CASTPQSGNTEAFF. CDR3 nucleotides: TGCGCCAGCACCCCCCAATCGGGGAACACTGAAGCTTTCTTT. Filled out from reference TRBV5-1 and TRBJ1-1, the complete variable domain reads KAGVTQTPRYLIKTRGQQVTLSCSPISGHRSVSWYQQTPGQGLQFLFEYFSETQRNKGNFPGRFSGRQFSNSRSEMNVSTLELGDSALYLCASTPQSGNTEAFFGQGTRLTVV.

The chain joins TRBV18 to TRBJ2-5, with D perhaps TRBD2 (6 bases). The germline V gene encodes CDR1 KGHSH and CDR2 LQKENI. This CDR3 contains 14 residues. Trimming removed 0 bases from V and 5 bases from J, with 10 bases in between. CDR3 sequence (DNA): TGTGCCAGCTCACCACCGCCAGGAGGGGAGACCCAGTACTTC. This translates into CASSPPPGGETQYF.